This T cell receptor (beta chain) appears in the sequencing data of a study of T cells in Graves' hyperthyroidism and ophthalmopathy. Study background: Pretreatment peripheral blood was obtained at initial diagnosis. Study-level points and caveats: From stable hyperthyroidism, ophthalmopathy was set apart by a 13 V-J model.

Between the trimmed V and J ends, which lost 7 bases and 4 bases, there was a span of 7 bases. This CDR3 has 11 amino acids. The V gene's germline CDR1 is SQVTM and CDR2 ANQGSEA. RNA transcripts were the template for amplifying TCR beta CDR3 regions. The HTBI primer set drove a first-round RT-PCR of the TCR CDR3. MiXCR was run by TCRdb on the multiplex PCR reads, yielding one entry per CDR3 protein. This table has 750,000 to 950,000 distinct CDR3 sequences, roughly 40% appearing once. Ten or more counts support this clonotype. Its antigen is unidentified. The sequencing input was blood. The chain employs TRBV29-1 and TRBJ2-2; D call uncertain. The sequence was collected from a man younger than 35 with Graves' hyperthyroidism. The CDR3 region has the DNA TGCAGCGGCAGCATCACCGGGGAGCTGTTTTTT. Translating gives CSGSITGELFF.